The clone carrying this TCR beta chain came up many times. The study defined stable Graves' hyperthyroidism as no ophthalmopathy progression within 18 months. Diagnoses used clinical symptoms, serum thyroxine and TRAb, thyroid ultrasound and orbital computed tomography. Template material for amplifying TCR beta CDR3 regions consisted of RNA transcripts. A first-round RT-PCR of the TCR CDR3 used the HTBI primer set. One entry per CDR3 protein results from TCRdb running MiXCR on the multiplex PCR reads. The sample lists 380,000 or so distinct CDR3 sequences; about 15% were seen once. The data stem from a study of T cells in Graves' hyperthyroidism and ophthalmopathy. V gave up 8 bases and J gave up 4 bases, with 15 bases separating them. The CDR3 covers 14 residues. Germline V gene sequence: CDR1 LGHDT, CDR2 YNNKEL (reference sequence).

This TCR was sampled from a woman in her 30s with Graves' hyperthyroidism. The gene calls are TRBV3-1 and TRBJ1-5; tentative D call: TRBD1 (5 bases). Sequenced input: blood. Here the CDR3 reads CASGSGRSNQPQHF. The DNA for the CDR3 is TGTGCCAGCGGCTCAGGGCGTTCGAATCAGCCCCAGCATTTT.